This TCR beta chain was documented in a study of cytomegalovirus exposure and HLA in healthy donors. Study-level results: Donors belonging to an Asian-associated ancestry cluster reportedly showed fewer N-insertions in productive TCRs than the roughly 670-donor mean, according to what a later analysis found. In an earlier analysis, about 87% or about 30%: the productive usage of most TCR beta V segments.

Notes on this clone: Its antigen is not identified.

The PCR used 60 Vbeta and 13 Jbeta primers. Here immunoSEQ multiplex PCR was the method, and the copy in TCRdb shows in-frame clones only, minus some. Among 150,000 to 200,000 clones listed, 70% to 90% were seen once. The V gene's germline CDR1 is SEHNR and CDR2 FQNEAQ (reference sequence). The CDR3 spans 15 residues. The V gene end was trimmed by 1 base and the J gene end by 7 bases; junction bases not matched to a gene: 6. The sequencing input was PBMCs. The clonotype comes from a woman under 30 in good health and CMV-seronegative. The V gene is TRBV7-9, the J gene TRBJ2-7, with 11 bases identical to TRBD2. The CDR3 coding sequence is TGTGCCAGCAGCTTAGTAGCGGGAGGGCCTGGGGAGCAGTACTTC. Protein product: CASSLVAGGPGEQYF.